Included here is one TCR beta chain sequence, with context. What it binds is unknown. The CDR3 length is 15 residues. In germline, CDR1 is SGHTA, CDR2 FQGNSA. Trimming took 7 bases from V and 5 from J; bases not matched to a gene: 12. Researchers ran the PCR with 60 Vbeta and 13 Jbeta primers. Profiled with immunoSEQ multiplex PCR; TCRdb holds only in-frame clones, not every one. The sample lists roughly 200,000 clones, over 70% occurring once. This sample was taken from a study of cytomegalovirus exposure and HLA in healthy donors. Study-wide results and limits: Being productive about 90% or about 30% of the time was typical of most TCR beta V segments in an earlier analysis. An ancestry cluster, one associated with Asian ancestry, reportedly showed fewer N-insertions than the 666-donor mean in a later analysis.

V usage is TRBV7-2 and J usage is TRBJ2-5; the match to TRBD2 covers 8 bases. The sample consisted of PBMCs. The sequence came from a woman aged 50 to 65 in good health and CMV-seronegative. CDR3: CASTRHGGGLETQYF. The CDR3 DNA reads as TGTGCCAGCACACGCCACGGGGGGGGCTTGGAGACCCAGTACTTC.